What follows are 9 T cell receptor beta chains derived from one specimen sequenced in a study of T cell repertoires in cytomegalovirus infection (dated by TCRdb to between 2018 and 2020). The sample's treatment or condition label, decoded: in vitro stimulation with specific CMV peptide epitopes to enrich CMV-specific T cells. No antigen has been assigned to these receptors. Data came from an Illumina HiSeq 1500. TCRdb ran its own pipeline on the public reads, namely fastp trimming at Q25 and MiXCR clone calling, and kept in-frame beta chains. For every CDR3 protein sequence, its rows merge into one entry that carries the most common genes and DNA. The sample table contains 700,000 to 900,000 distinct CDR3 sequences; only one count was recorded for roughly 29% of them. The top ten clonotypes cover less than 15% of the sample. This specimen consisted of cultured CD8+ T cells from PBMCs, obtained from culture after CMV antigen stimulation. The origin of the receptors is a human donor in good health (CMV status not recorded). Some clones in this sample may be carry-over from other donors' samples.

This sequence joins TRBV13 and TRBJ2-1; possibly TRBD1 for D (6 bases). The ends were cut back, 4 bases at V and 5 bases at J, with 12 bases in the middle. Germline assignment: CDR1 PRHDT and CDR2 FYEKMQ (reference sequence). This CDR3 comprises 14 residues. CDR3: CASSWTDRNNEQFF. CDR3 nucleotides: TGTGCCAGCAGCTGGACCGACAGGAACAATGAGCAGTTCTTC.

This clonotype was counted many times. The gene calls are TRBV12-3 or TRBV12-4 and TRBJ2-5, with 7 bases matching TRBD1. V lost 6 bases, J lost 6 bases, and 16 bases stayed unmatched. This CDR3 has 16 amino acids. DNA of the CDR3: TGTGCCAGCAGCACCGCCGGGACAGCAAGCGTACAGACCCAGTACTTC. It encodes CASSTAGTASVQTQYF.

The table lists this clonotype with many counts. One end of the junction fails to match germline, which may point to a read error. The J gene is TRBJ2-2, the V gene TRBV27; D is tentatively TRBD1 or TRBD2 (5 bases each). CDR1 and CDR2 from the germline V gene are MNHEY and SMNVEV (reference sequence). This CDR3 is 13 amino acids long. CDR3 sequence reads: CASSPWGTGELFF. The CDR3 nucleotides are TGCGCCAGCAGCCCTTGGGGGACCGGGGAGCTGTTTTTT.

The chain links TRBV27 to TRBJ2-3; 8 nucleotides line up with TRBD1. This CDR3 contains 15 residues. Germline CDR1 MNHEY, CDR2 SMNVEV (reference sequence). V lost 6 bases, J lost 1 base, and 6 bases stayed unmatched. CDR3 region: CASSLPTGGTDTQYF. The CDR3 DNA reads as TGTGCCAGCAGCCTCCCGACAGGGGGCACAGATACGCAGTATTTT.

This clonotype has more than one count but fewer than ten. V gene TRBV7-9 combines with J gene TRBJ2-5, with a weak D call TRBD2 (6 bases). The CDR3 totals 14 residues. V was trimmed by 5 bases and J by 2 bases, leaving 12 bases between them. CDR1 and CDR2 from the germline V gene are SEHNR and FQNEAQ (reference sequence). CDR3 residues: CASSNRDLQETQYF. The DNA for the CDR3 is TGTGCCAGCAGCAACCGGGACTTGCAAGAGACCCAGTACTTC.

In this sample, this clonotype turned up many times. V and J are TRBV12-3 or TRBV12-4 and TRBJ1-1; D is ambiguous. The length of the CDR3 is 12 residues. V was trimmed by 3 bases and J by 3 bases, leaving 5 bases between them. The CDR3 nucleotides are TGTGCCAGCAGTTTCTCGGACACTGAAGCTTTCTTT. Translated: CASSFSDTEAFF.

This clonotype was observed many times. This chain connects TRBV7-6 to TRBJ2-1, with 12 bases matching TRBD1. Trimming removed 6 bases from V and 2 bases from J; junction bases left unmatched: 2. Germline V gives CDR1 SGHVS, CDR2 FNYEAQ. CDR3 length equals 15 residues. The CDR3 is CASRGTGGAYNEQFF. DNA of the CDR3: TGTGCCAGCAGGGGGACAGGGGGCGCCTACAATGAGCAGTTCTTC.

Only a few counts were recorded for this clonotype. The chain links TRBV20-1 to TRBJ2-1; 11 positions agree with TRBD1. Germline trimming cut 5 bases from V and 8 bases from J; bases unmatched to any gene: 5. The CDR3 extends over 13 amino acids. The V gene's germline CDR1 is DFQATT and CDR2 SNEGSKA (reference sequence). In DNA form, the CDR3 reads TGCAGTGCTCCGGACAGGGGGCTCTATGAGCAGTTCTTC. It codes for CSAPDRGLYEQFF.

This clonotype was seen at least ten times. The chain is built from TRBV11-1 and TRBJ2-1; weak D call: TRBD2 (7 bases). V gave up 5 bases and J gave up 1 base, with 18 bases separating them. This CDR3 contains 17 residues. The germline gives CDR1 SGHAT, CDR2 FQDESV (reference sequence). The CDR3 DNA reads as TGTGCCAGCAGCCGCAGGGGCGGGCGGGGGTCCTACAATGAGCAGTTCTTC. Translating it yields CASSRRGGRGSYNEQFF.